Following are 32 T cell receptor beta chains from one sample sequenced in a study of blood T cells in healthy people across ages. For the second PCR, which ran for roughly 6 to 11 cycles, a sample-barcoded 5' primer and a J-beta primer mix were used. TCRdb ran MiXCR on the 5' RACE reads and lists one entry per CDR3 protein. The sample holds over a million distinct CDR3 sequences, around 45% seen once. The sample consisted of blood. These receptors originate from a woman aged 55-69 years in good health.

The V and J genes are TRBV12-3 or TRBV12-4 and TRBJ2-3; D perhaps matches TRBD2 (5 bases). V was cut by 4 bases and J by 4 bases, with 15 bases left in between. The CDR3 is made up of 15 amino acids. CDR3: CASSSGVVGADTQYF. The CDR3 DNA reads as TGTGCCAGCAGTTCAGGCGTAGTGGGAGCAGATACGCAGTATTTT.

V and J are TRBV6-5 and TRBJ2-3, with unresolved D. Trimming took off 0 bases at V and 0 bases at J, with 16 bases between the two ends. CDR1 and CDR2 from the germline V gene are MNHEY and SVGAGI. The CDR3 is 18 residues long. The CDR3 coding sequence is TGTGCCAGCAGTTACTCCTTTGGCGGTCTAACTAGCACAGATACGCAGTATTTT. It encodes CASSYSFGGLTSTDTQYF.

V and J are TRBV12-5 and TRBJ1-2, with no clear D. The CDR3 has 13 residues. Trimming pared 3 bases from V and 4 bases from J, leaving 9 bases between. Germline loops: CDR1 LGHNT, CDR2 FRNRAP. This CDR3 reads CASGFQEFYGYTF. The DNA of the CDR3 is TGTGCTAGTGGTTTCCAGGAGTTCTATGGCTACACCTTC.

This sequence joins TRBV2 and TRBJ2-5; a weak D match, TRBD1 (6 bases). Per germline, CDR1 SNHLY and CDR2 FYNNEI. The ends were cut back, 0 bases at V and 2 bases at J, with 13 bases in the middle. The CDR3 spans 16 residues. CDR3 sequence reads: CASSEALGQRQETQYF. The CDR3 region has the DNA TGTGCCAGCAGTGAAGCTCTCGGACAGCGGCAAGAGACCCAGTACTTC. The whole variable domain, filled in from reference TRBV2 and TRBJ2-5, reads EPEVTQTPSHQVTQMGQEVILRCVPISNHLYFYWYRQILGQKVEFLVSFYNNEISEKSEIFDDQFSVERPDGSNFTLKIRSTKLEDSAMYFCASSEALGQRQETQYFGPGTRLLVL.

J is TRBJ1-2 and V is TRBV3-1; D remains unclear. The V gene lost 0 bases and the J gene lost 8 bases, with 10 bases spanning the gap. The CDR3 length is 13 residues. CDR1 is LGHDT, CDR2 YNNKEL, per germline (reference sequence). The CDR3 coding sequence is TGTGCCAGCAGCCAAGACGAATCGAGGGGCTACACCTTC. Translation gives CASSQDESRGYTF.

This chain uses TRBV4-1 with TRBJ2-5; maybe TRBD2 (6 bases). Gene TRBJ2-7 matches the end of the DNA better, so the J call may be wrong. CDR1 and CDR2 (germline): MGHRA, YSYEKL. The CDR3 consists of 15 residues. The CDR3 nucleotides are TGCGCCAGCAGCCAAGAGTCCTCCTGGAGGGACGAGCAGTACTTC. Amino acids: CASSQESSWRDEQYF.

The table lists this clonotype with a few counts. The rearrangement uses TRBV5-1 and TRBJ2-6; 8 nucleotides agree with TRBD1. The CDR3 is 17 residues long. V dropped 0 bases and J dropped 4; count of bases not matched to a gene: 6. Germline V CDR1 and CDR2: SGHRS, YFSETQ. The CDR3 nucleotides read TGCGCCAGCAGCTTGGGGACAGGGCTGGGAGGGGCCAACGTCCTGACTTTC. Its translation: CASSLGTGLGGANVLTF.

The rearrangement joins TRBV5-1 to TRBJ2-1; 11 nucleotides line up with TRBD2. In germline, CDR1 is SGHRS, CDR2 YFSETQ. V lost 3 bases and J lost 7; bases outside the gene matches: 6. This CDR3 is built from 15 residues. CDR3 amino acids: CASSSTSGSINEQFF. DNA of the CDR3: TGCGCCAGCAGCTCCACTAGCGGGAGTATAAATGAGCAGTTCTTC.

The rearrangement uses TRBV4-2 and TRBJ2-1; 8 positions agree with TRBD2. This CDR3 comprises 16 residues. Germline V gives CDR1 LGHNA, CDR2 YNFKEQ. Trimming cost V 0 bases and J 7 bases; bases outside gene matches: 8. The CDR3 loop reads CASSQETRGLENEQFF. The CDR3 nucleotides are TGTGCCAGCAGCCAAGAAACTCGGGGACTAGAGAATGAGCAGTTCTTC.

V and J are TRBV27 and TRBJ1-2; TRBD1 agrees at 10 bases. Germline CDR1 MNHEY, CDR2 SMNVEV (reference sequence). V gave up 1 base and J gave up 8 bases; unmatched junction bases: 7. This CDR3 is 15 amino acids long. The DNA for the CDR3 is TGTGCCAGCAGTTTATTGGGACAGGGGCTCCTAGGCTACACCTTC. This encodes CASSLLGQGLLGYTF.

The chain joins TRBV7-2 to TRBJ1-2; D is undetermined. The ends were cut back, 3 bases at V and 2 bases at J, with 13 bases in the middle. CDR3 length: 15 residues. CDR1 and CDR2 (germline): SGHTA, FQGNSA. The CDR3 DNA reads TGTGCCAGCAGCTTGGCCCCCTCGGGGAACTATGGCTACACCTTC. As protein: CASSLAPSGNYGYTF.

The chain couples TRBV5-1 to TRBJ1-2; TRBD1 matches at 8 bases. Germline lookup yields CDR1 SGHRS and CDR2 YFSETQ. The junction had 10 bases not matched to a gene; V was cut back by 4 bases and J by 5 bases. The CDR3 consists of 15 residues. The CDR3 protein is CASSSAGTGFYGYTF. The CDR3 region has the DNA TGCGCCAGCAGCAGCGCCGGGACAGGATTTTATGGCTACACCTTC.

The V and J genes are TRBV6-6 and TRBJ2-5; 7 bases match TRBD1. The DNA end favors TRBJ2-7, so the J call may be wrong. Germline CDR1 reads MNHNY; CDR2 reads SVGAGI (reference sequence). This CDR3 spans 16 amino acids. CDR3 nucleotides: TGTGCCAGCAGTTACTCGTGGCAGGGGGAGCCCTACGAGCAGTACTTC. This translates into CASSYSWQGEPYEQYF.

This clonotype was detected ten times or more. The chain joins TRBV7-2 to TRBJ2-3; maybe TRBD2 (6 bases). Germline loops: CDR1 SGHTA, CDR2 FQGNSA. Trimming stripped 5 bases from V and 12 bases from J, with 12 bases between. The CDR3 is 11 residues long. The CDR3 region is CASSKTGTQYF. CDR3 DNA sequence: TGTGCCAGCAGCAAAACTGGGACTCAGTATTTT. Supplemented by reference TRBV7-2 and TRBJ2-3, the full variable domain reads GAGVSQSPSNKVTEKGKDVELRCDPISGHTALYWYRQSLGQGLEFLIYFQGNSAPDKSGLPSDRFSAERTGGSVSTLTIQRTQQEDSAVYLCASSKTGTQYFGPGTRLTVL.

This clonotype was seen ten or more times. The chain is built from TRBV27 and TRBJ2-7; no clear D. Germline V CDR1 and CDR2: MNHEY, SMNVEV (reference sequence). V was cut by 5 bases and J by 2 bases, with 13 bases left in between. This CDR3 contains 14 residues. CDR3 sequence: CASSPSVGPYEQYF. CDR3 nucleotides: TGTGCCAGCAGTCCCAGTGTCGGGCCCTACGAGCAGTACTTC.

The sample holds one count of this clonotype. The V call is TRBV7-9, the J call TRBJ2-1, with 7 bases aligning to TRBD2. V was pared by 1 base and J by 2 bases, with 2 bases of the junction left unmatched. This CDR3 region has 15 residues. The V gene's germline CDR1 is SEHNR and CDR2 FQNEAQ (reference sequence). CDR3 protein: CASSLEGTTYNEQFF. Written as DNA, the CDR3 is TGTGCCAGCAGCTTAGAGGGGACTACCTACAATGAGCAGTTCTTC.

V gene TRBV7-9 combines with J gene TRBJ2-5; the match to TRBD2 covers 13 bases. TRBJ2-7 explains the end of the DNA better; the J call may be wrong. CDR1 is SEHNR and CDR2 is FQNEAQ in the germline V gene (reference sequence). The CDR3 totals 15 residues. The CDR3 DNA sequence: TGTGCCAGCAGCTTAGGGACTAGCGGGAGACACGAGCAGTACTTC. Its translation: CASSLGTSGRHEQYF.

The rearrangement joins TRBV13 to TRBJ2-5; no clear D. The ends were cut back, 5 bases at V and 11 bases at J, with 15 bases in the middle. Germline V CDR1 and CDR2: PRHDT, FYEKMQ (reference sequence). The CDR3 contains 12 residues. The CDR3 bases are TGTGCCAGCAGCATCCGGTCGGGTGAGCAGTACTTC. The encoded protein is CASSIRSGEQYF.

V and J are TRBV9 and TRBJ2-1, with 9 bases matching TRBD2. The CDR3 extends over 16 amino acids. Trimming took 4 bases from V and 5 from J; bases not matched to a gene: 10. In germline, CDR1 is SGDLS, CDR2 YYNGEE. Here the CDR3 DNA reads TGTGCCAGCAGCCACAGCGGGAGGTACCAAAACAATGAGCAGTTCTTC. Its protein product is CASSHSGRYQNNEQFF.

The chain uses TRBV29-1 and TRBJ2-7; D tentatively reads TRBD1 or TRBD2 (6 bases each). The germline V and J ends were trimmed by 3 bases and 4 bases, with 13 bases remaining between them. This CDR3 spans 13 amino acids. Germline CDR1 SQVTM, CDR2 ANQGSEA. CDR3 loop: CSVEVGAGYEQYF. CDR3 nucleotides: TGCAGCGTTGAGGTGGGGGCGGGGTACGAGCAGTACTTC.

In this sample, this clonotype turned up a few times. This chain links TRBV12-3 or TRBV12-4 with TRBJ2-1; 8 bases map to TRBD2. Trimming took 5 bases from V and 3 from J; bases not matched to a gene: 6. CDR3 size: 15 residues. Here the CDR3 DNA reads TGTGCCAGCAGTACTAGCGGAGCCCGCTACAATGAGCAGTTCTTC. Translation: CASSTSGARYNEQFF.

This clonotype is a singleton in its sample. A much larger clone sits a single nucleotide away, making a read error possible. This rearrangement joins TRBV20-1 to TRBJ2-3, with 14 bases identical to TRBD2. In germline, CDR1 is DFQATT, CDR2 SNEGSKA (reference sequence). The trim removed 6 bases at V and 4 bases at J, leaving 12 bases unmatched. The CDR3 is 17 amino acids. For the CDR3, the DNA is TGCAGTGCCTGTTCCGGGACTAGCGGGAGTAGGGCAGATACGCAGTATTTT. Protein product: CSACSGTSGSRADTQYF.

The CDR3 protein is CASSQSGVLDTGELFF. CDR3 in DNA: TGCGCCAGCAGCCAGAGCGGTGTACTTGATACCGGGGAGCTGTTTTTT. The V and J genes are TRBV4-1 and TRBJ2-2; perhaps TRBD2 as D (5 bases). The germline CDR1 and CDR2 sequences are MGHRA and YSYEKL. The germline V and J ends were trimmed by 3 bases and 5 bases, with 16 bases remaining between them. CDR3 size: 16 residues.

This chain links TRBV14 with TRBJ2-1; the D is unclear. V was trimmed by 0 bases and J by 0 bases, leaving 9 bases between them. The CDR3 sequence is 16 residues long. Germline V gene lookup returns CDR1 SGHDN and CDR2 FVKESK. In DNA form, the CDR3 reads TGTGCCAGCAGCCAAGATCCCCCAAGCTCCTACAATGAGCAGTTCTTC. It specifies CASSQDPPSSYNEQFF.

This sequence joins TRBV15 and TRBJ2-2, with D perhaps assigned TRBD1 or TRBD2 (5 bases each). V was pared by 9 bases and J by 2 bases, with 13 bases between. The CDR3 has 14 residues. Germline V lookup: CDR1 LNHNV, CDR2 YYDKDF (reference sequence). CDR3 sequence (DNA): TGTGCCACAAACCGAGGGGACAACACCGGGGAGCTGTTTTTT. Amino acids: CATNRGDNTGELFF.

The V and J genes are TRBV29-1 and TRBJ1-3; TRBD1 matches at 7 bases. Germline V gene data show CDR1 as SQVTM and CDR2 as ANQGSEA. The CDR3 has 14 residues. V dropped 4 bases and J dropped 3; count of bases not matched to a gene: 6. DNA for the CDR3: TGCAGCGTTGTAGAGGGGGCAAGTGGAAACACCATATATTTT. Translated: CSVVEGASGNTIYF.

This clonotype was seen more than once but under ten times. This sequence joins TRBV27 and TRBJ2-5; 8 nucleotides line up with TRBD2. The CDR3 runs 13 residues. The germline CDR1 and CDR2 sequences are MNHEY and SMNVEV (reference sequence). Trimming cost V 3 bases and J 3 bases; bases outside gene matches: 0. The chain's CDR3 is CASSLREEETQYF. CDR3 sequence (DNA): TGTGCCAGCAGTTTGCGGGAGGAAGAGACCCAGTACTTC.

This clonotype was detected a few times. The chain couples TRBV9 to TRBJ2-7, with no clear D. The CDR3 spans 13 residues. V was trimmed by 3 bases and J by 4 bases, leaving 11 bases between them. Germline CDR1 is SGDLS and CDR2 is YYNGEE. In DNA form, the CDR3 reads TGTGCCAGCAGCGCAAGTCGGGTATACGAGCAGTACTTC. Its translation is CASSASRVYEQYF.

This clonotype was seen a few times. The V call is TRBV28, the J call TRBJ2-6; 9 bases fit TRBD1. The V gene's germline CDR1 is MDHEN and CDR2 SYDVKM. V gave up 5 bases and J gave up 0 bases; unmatched junction bases: 8. This CDR3 is 18 amino acids long. This CDR3 reads CASSGTGIAYSGANVLTF. The CDR3 coding sequence is TGTGCCAGCAGTGGGACAGGGATAGCCTACTCTGGGGCCAACGTCCTGACTTTC.

The J gene is TRBJ1-2, the V gene TRBV12-3 or TRBV12-4, with a possible D match to TRBD1 (6 bases). V lost 1 base, J lost 8 bases, and 17 bases lay in between. The CDR3 length is 15 residues. CDR3 sequence (DNA): TGTGCCAGCAGTTTAGAGGCCTCAGGGACACGAGGCTACACCTTC. This codes for CASSLEASGTRGYTF.

The rearrangement links TRBV27 to TRBJ2-5; tentatively, D is TRBD1 or TRBD2 (6 bases each). The V gene lost 7 bases and the J gene lost 4 bases, with 13 bases spanning the gap. CDR1 is MNHEY and CDR2 is SMNVEV in the germline V gene (reference sequence). CDR3 length: 13 residues. Here the CDR3 DNA reads TGTGCCAGCAAGGGCAGGGGAGGAGAGACCCAGTACTTC. This encodes CASKGRGGETQYF.

The chain has TRBV11-2 and TRBJ1-2, with 8 bases lining up with TRBD1. The V segment lost 1 base and the J segment 5 bases; nucleotides outside the gene matches: 6. Per the germline V gene, CDR1 is SGHAT and CDR2 is FQNNGV. This CDR3 is 15 amino acids long. The CDR3 is CASSLAGQGLYGYTF. The CDR3 DNA is TGTGCCAGCAGCTTAGCCGGACAGGGTCTTTATGGCTACACCTTC.